This is a list of T cell receptor beta chains from one sample in a study of neurological immune-mediated disorders. TCRdb re-called the 5' RACE reads with MiXCR, one entry per CDR3 protein. Of 20,000 to 25,000 distinct CDR3 sequences listed, over 12% were seen once; the top ten hold around 16%. Sequenced sample: PBMCs. Receptor source: a female donor with HTLV-1-associated myelopathy (HAM/TSP). The CDR3 runs from the conserved cysteine through the conserved F or W. A D gene is named only where the DNA matches it firmly. A clone size is listed for some rows: how often the clone was seen (once, few, many), or a class if it is expanded.

d_call clone_size j_call v_call cdr3_aa cdr3_nt
- many TRBJ2-7 TRBV18 CASSPPDNPYEQYF TGTGCCAGCTCACCTCCTGACAACCCCTACGAGCAGTACTTC
TRBD2 many TRBJ2-1 TRBV7-3 CASGREANNEQFF TGTGCCAGCGGGCGGGAGGCCAATAATGAGCAGTTCTTC
- many TRBJ2-2 TRBV7-9 CASSFPGELFF TGTGCCAGCAGCTTCCCCGGGGAGCTGTTTTTT
- many TRBJ2-3 TRBV5-1 CASRSGRDTDTQYF TGCGCCAGCAGAAGTGGGCGGGACACAGATACGCAGTATTTT
TRBD1 many TRBJ2-7 TRBV20-1 CSARDVGTGSLTFEQYF TGCAGTGCTAGAGATGTAGGGACAGGGAGCCTGACGTTTGAGCAGTACTTC
- many TRBJ2-1 TRBV7-2 CASSPYTVDEQFF TGTGCCAGCAGCCCCTACACGGTTGATGAGCAGTTCTTC
TRBD1 many TRBJ2-7 TRBV20-1 CSAYGRDSETYEQYF TGCAGTGCTTACGGCCGGGACAGCGAGACCTACGAGCAGTACTTC
TRBD2 - TRBJ2-1 TRBV20-1 CSATPTSGGYNEQFF TGCAGTGCAACTCCGACTAGCGGGGGATACAATGAGCAGTTCTTC
- once TRBJ1-3 TRBV6-1 CASSDGISGNTIYF TGTGCCAGCAGTGATGGGATCTCTGGAAACACCATATATTTT
- many TRBJ2-5 TRBV20-1 CSAPGTPKETQYF TGCAGTGCACCTGGGACACCCAAGGAGACCCAGTACTTC
- many TRBJ2-6 TRBV6-1 CASSLSGANVLTF TGTGCCAGCAGTCTCTCTGGGGCCAACGTCCTGACTTTC
- - TRBJ2-3 TRBV20-1 CSADGGGTASTDTQYF TGCAGTGCCGACGGAGGGGGGACTGCTAGCACAGATACGCAGTATTTT
- many TRBJ2-5 TRBV24-1 CATSDLWETQYF TGTGCCACCAGTGATTTATGGGAGACCCAGTACTTC
TRBD2 many TRBJ2-3 TRBV5-1 CASSFPGGSTDTQYF TGCGCCAGCAGCTTCCCGGGAGGGAGCACAGATACGCAGTATTTT
- - TRBJ2-2 TRBV5-1 CARKEDVNTGELFF TGCGCCAGGAAAGAGGACGTGAACACCGGGGAGCTGTTTTTT
- - TRBJ2-3 TRBV7-8 CASSGQWGAYDTQYF TGTGCCAGCAGCGGCCAGTGGGGGGCCTATGATACGCAGTATTTT
TRBD2 medium-sized TRBJ2-7 TRBV28 CASIPLAGGWYEQYF TGTGCCAGCATCCCGCTAGCGGGAGGGTGGTACGAGCAGTACTTC
- many TRBJ2-3 TRBV5-4 CASRYGTADTQYF TGTGCCAGCAGGTACGGAACGGCAGATACGCAGTATTTT
- few TRBJ2-3 TRBV20-1 CSARVTTDTQYF TGCAGTGCTAGAGTGACCACAGATACGCAGTATTTT
TRBD1 many TRBJ2-2 TRBV4-3 CASSPYRGVNTGELFF TGCGCCAGCAGCCCCTACAGGGGGGTGAACACCGGGGAGCTGTTTTTT
TRBD2 many TRBJ2-1 TRBV6-6 CASSTTSVNEQFF TGTGCCAGCAGCACTACTAGCGTCAATGAGCAGTTCTTC
- many TRBJ2-3 TRBV20-1 CSARDFNTDTQYF TGCAGTGCTAGAGATTTCAACACAGATACGCAGTATTTT
TRBD1 many TRBJ2-3 TRBV10-3 CAISEAGGATDTQYF TGTGCCATCAGTGAAGCAGGGGGTGCGACAGATACGCAGTATTTT